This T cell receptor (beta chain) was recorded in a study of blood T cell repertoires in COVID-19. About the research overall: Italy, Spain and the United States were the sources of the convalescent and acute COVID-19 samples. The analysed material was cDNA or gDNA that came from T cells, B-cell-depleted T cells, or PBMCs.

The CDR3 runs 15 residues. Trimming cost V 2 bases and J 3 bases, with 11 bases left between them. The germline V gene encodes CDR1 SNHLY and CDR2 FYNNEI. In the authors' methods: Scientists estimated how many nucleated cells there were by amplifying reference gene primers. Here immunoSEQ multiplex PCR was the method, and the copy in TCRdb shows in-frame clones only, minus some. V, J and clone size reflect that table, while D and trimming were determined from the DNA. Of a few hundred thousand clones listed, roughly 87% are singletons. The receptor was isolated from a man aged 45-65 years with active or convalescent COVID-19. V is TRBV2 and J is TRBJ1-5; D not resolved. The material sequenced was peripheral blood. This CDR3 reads CASSETLPSNQPQHF. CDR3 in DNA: TGTGCCAGCAGTGAAACCCTACCTTCCAATCAGCCCCAGCATTTT.